A single sample gave rise to the 21 T cell receptor beta chains below, sequenced in a study of OX40 agonist ivuxolimab in advanced cancers. Only in-frame clones appear in the TCRdb table, and some are missing; sequencing was by immunoSEQ multiplex PCR. Of about 77,000 clones listed, over 85% are singletons. This specimen consisted of CD4+ or CD8+ T cells sorted from blood, obtained in a trial of the OX40 agonist ivuxolimab. These TCRs come from an adult with an advanced solid tumor such as melanoma, head and neck, liver or kidney cancer.

Only one count was recorded for this clone. The chain joins TRBV6-1 to TRBJ1-1; no reliable D call. V lost 2 bases and J 1 base, leaving 8 bases between the germline ends. Germline lookup yields CDR1 MNHNS and CDR2 SASEGT. The CDR3 is 14 amino acids. CDR3 in amino acids: CASSELGANTEAFF. The CDR3 DNA sequence: TGTGCCAGCAGTGAATTGGGAGCGAACACTGAAGCTTTCTTT.

The chain carries TRBV5-1 and TRBJ1-6; D is undetermined. V lost 5 bases to trimming and J lost 0 bases, with 9 bases between them. The germline gives CDR1 SGHRS, CDR2 YFSETQ. CDR3 length equals 15 residues. Here the CDR3 reads CASRDGDSYNSPLHF. In DNA, the CDR3 is TGCGCCAGCAGGGACGGAGACTCCTATAATTCACCCCTCCACTTT. The whole variable domain, remainder taken from reference TRBV5-1 and TRBJ1-6, is KAGVTQTPRYLIKTRGQQVTLSCSPISGHRSVSWYQQTPGQGLQFLFEYFSETQRNKGNFPGRFSGRQFSNSRSEMNVSTLELGDSALYLCASRDGDSYNSPLHFGNGTRLTVT.

This chain uses TRBV10-3 with TRBJ2-1; possibly TRBD1 for D (6 bases). Deletions cut 6 bases from V and 7 bases from J, with 16 bases between. The CDR3 extends over 14 amino acids. Germline assignment: CDR1 ENHRY and CDR2 SYGVKD. The CDR3 here is CAIRGDIPGNEQFF. The CDR3 DNA follows: TGTGCCATCAGGGGGGACATCCCTGGGAATGAGCAGTTCTTC.

The rearrangement uses TRBV19 and TRBJ2-6, with D tentatively TRBD1 (6 bases). The CDR3 covers 15 residues. Trimming took 5 bases from V and 0 from J, leaving 8 bases between them. From germline, CDR1 is LNHDA and CDR2 SQIVND (reference sequence). Here the CDR3 DNA reads TGTGCCAGTAGTCAGGGGAACTCTGGGGCCAACGTCCTGACTTTC. This translates into CASSQGNSGANVLTF.

This clone came up a few times. The V and J genes are TRBV5-4 and TRBJ2-1, with 10 bases matching TRBD1. Germline assignment: CDR1 SGHNT and CDR2 YYREEE (reference sequence). The V gene end was trimmed by 0 bases and the J gene end by 1 base; junction bases not matched to a gene: 4. There are 17 residues in the CDR3. In nucleotides, the CDR3 is TGTGCCAGCAGCTTGGACGGGGACAGGGGTTCCTACAATGAGCAGTTCTTC. Amino acid sequence: CASSLDGDRGSYNEQFF.

This chain links TRBV30 with TRBJ2-5; 10 nucleotides agree with TRBD1. Germline V lookup: CDR1 GTSNPN, CDR2 SVGIG (reference sequence). This CDR3 region has 12 residues. Unmatched junction bases numbered 3, after V lost 8 bases and J lost 3 bases. DNA for the CDR3: TGTGCCGGGGGGACAGGGGAAGAGACCCAGTACTTC. It translates to CAGGTGEETQYF.

The chain couples TRBV28 to TRBJ1-4; 7 bases agree with TRBD1. Germline V lookup: CDR1 MDHEN, CDR2 SYDVKM. The junction had 14 bases not matched to a gene; V was cut back by 6 bases and J by 7 bases. The CDR3 runs 16 residues. The CDR3 DNA reads as TGTGCCAGCAGCCGTACAGGGGATCCTTCGAGTGAAAAACTGTTTTTT. Translated, it gives CASSRTGDPSSEKLFF.

The chain combines TRBV30 with TRBJ2-1, with TRBD2 matching 10 bases. The germline V gene encodes CDR1 GTSNPN and CDR2 SVGIG (reference sequence). The CDR3 extends over 17 amino acids. The trim removed 1 base at V and 0 bases at J, leaving 6 bases unmatched. The CDR3 sequence: CAWSDEAGGSSYNEQFF. In DNA form, the CDR3 reads TGTGCCTGGAGTGACGAAGCGGGAGGGAGCTCCTACAATGAGCAGTTCTTC.

The chain recombines TRBV6-6 with TRBJ2-1; 9 positions agree with TRBD2. The CDR3 loop spans 14 amino acids. Germline loops: CDR1 MNHNY, CDR2 SVGAGI (reference sequence). J gave up 8 bases and V 6 bases, and 8 bases lay outside the gene matches. The CDR3 is CASRGSGGPHEQFF. The DNA of the CDR3 is TGTGCCAGCAGAGGTAGCGGGGGCCCCCATGAGCAGTTCTTC.

About this clone: The same CDR3 is also encoded by other DNA sequences in this sample. The V call is TRBV10-3, the J call TRBJ1-4; D is undetermined. The CDR3 length is 16 residues. From germline, CDR1 is ENHRY and CDR2 SYGVKD. Trimming pared 1 base from V and 2 bases from J, leaving 11 bases between. CDR3 nucleotide sequence: TGTGCCATCAGTGAGTATGGTACAGCGACTAATGAAAAACTGTTTTTT. Protein: CAISEYGTATNEKLFF.

The chain is built from TRBV5-1 and TRBJ2-3, with 11 bases identical to TRBD2. CDR3 length: 15 residues. V lost 6 bases and J lost 4; bases outside the gene matches: 7. The germline CDR1 and CDR2 sequences are SGHRS and YFSETQ. CDR3 nucleotides: TGCGCCAGCACCTCGACTAGCGGGGTAGCAGATACGCAGTATTTT. Its translation is CASTSTSGVADTQYF. The variable domain in full, with the rest retrieved from reference TRBV5-1 and TRBJ2-3, is KAGVTQTPRYLIKTRGQQVTLSCSPISGHRSVSWYQQTPGQGLQFLFEYFSETQRNKGNFPGRFSGRQFSNSRSEMNVSTLELGDSALYLCASTSTSGVADTQYFGPGTRLTVL.

This clone was seen only once. The V call is TRBV18, the J call TRBJ1-3; 8 bases are shared with TRBD1. Germline-derived CDR1 and CDR2 are KGHSH and LQKENI. J gave up 4 bases and V 3 bases, and 5 bases lay outside the gene matches. This CDR3 is 15 amino acids long. The CDR3 region has the DNA TGTGCCAGCTCACCCTACGGGACAGGAGGAAACACCATATATTTT. Translating it yields CASSPYGTGGNTIYF.

The genes are TRBV4-1 and TRBJ1-1; TRBD1 matches 8 bases. Trimming cost V 7 bases and J 4 bases; bases outside gene matches: 5. Looked up from germline, CDR1 is MGHRA and CDR2 is YSYEKL. The CDR3 covers 13 residues. The CDR3 sequence is CASKTTGGTEAFF. The CDR3 DNA follows: TGCGCCAGCAAGACAACAGGGGGCACTGAAGCTTTCTTT.

The chain carries TRBV18 and TRBJ1-1; the D is unclear. The CDR3 totals 14 residues. The germline CDR1 and CDR2 sequences are KGHSH and LQKENI. The V end was cut by 4 bases, the J end by 4 bases, with 13 bases between. This CDR3 reads CASSLDQVATEAFF. The DNA of the CDR3 is TGTGCCAGCTCACTGGACCAGGTGGCCACTGAAGCTTTCTTT.

V and J are TRBV27 and TRBJ1-1; 10 nucleotides match TRBD1. CDR3 length: 18 amino acids. V was pared by 6 bases and J by 0 bases, with 13 bases of the junction left unmatched. Germline CDR1 and CDR2: MNHEY and SMNVEV (reference sequence). In nucleotides, the CDR3 is TGTGCCAGCAGCCCTCTGATGGGACAGGGGAGACTGAACACTGAAGCTTTCTTT. This sequence encodes CASSPLMGQGRLNTEAFF.

The rearrangement joins TRBV30 to TRBJ1-4, with a weak D call TRBD1 (5 bases). The germline V gene encodes CDR1 GTSNPN and CDR2 SVGIG (reference sequence). Trimming left V 4 bases short and J 7 bases short, with 13 bases between. The CDR3 has 13 residues. The CDR3 here is CAWTRERSEKLFF. CDR3 sequence (DNA): TGTGCCTGGACCAGGGAACGTAGTGAAAAACTGTTTTTT.

The DNA of the CDR3 is TGTGCCAGCAGTCCCCAGTGGTCTACAAATGAGCAGTTCTTC. This codes for CASSPQWSTNEQFF. This rearrangement joins TRBV28 to TRBJ2-1; no clear D gene. Trimming left V 5 bases short and J 7 bases short, with 15 bases between. Germline values: CDR1 MDHEN, CDR2 SYDVKM. The CDR3 spans 14 residues.

The chain couples TRBV11-2 to TRBJ2-3; TRBD2 matches at 15 bases. The length of the CDR3 is 16 residues. The germline V gene has CDR1 SGHAT and CDR2 FQNNGV. Trimming took 5 bases from V and 2 from J; bases not matched to a gene: 2. The CDR3 sequence: CASSRTSGGATDTQYF. CDR3 sequence (DNA): TGTGCCAGCAGCCGGACTAGCGGGGGGGCCACAGATACGCAGTATTTT. Full variable domain (outside the CDR3, taken from reference TRBV11-2 and TRBJ2-3): EAGVAQSPRYKIIEKRQSVAFWCNPISGHATLYWYQQILGQGPKLLIQFQNNGVVDDSQLPKDRFSAERLKGVDSTLKIQPAKLEDSAVYLCASSRTSGGATDTQYFGPGTRLTVL.

V usage is TRBV14 and J usage is TRBJ1-2; no firm D call. Germline V CDR1 and CDR2: SGHDN, FVKESK. Trimming stripped 4 bases from V and 8 bases from J, with 17 bases between. This CDR3 spans 14 amino acids. Written as DNA, the CDR3 is TGTGCCAGCAGCCGCACGGCGGGCGTGCTCGGCTACACCTTC. Its translation: CASSRTAGVLGYTF.

This clone has more than one count but fewer than ten. V and J are TRBV7-2 and TRBJ1-5; a possible D gene is TRBD1 (5 bases). The V gene lost 5 bases and the J gene lost 2 bases, with 10 bases spanning the gap. The length of the CDR3 is 14 residues. In germline, CDR1 is SGHTA, CDR2 FQGNSA. The CDR3 is CASSPRGGNQPQHF. The CDR3 bases are TGTGCCAGCAGCCCAAGAGGGGGCAATCAGCCCCAGCATTTT.

The chain carries TRBV7-8 and TRBJ2-7; 8 nucleotides match TRBD1. Per germline, CDR1 SGHVS and CDR2 FQNEAQ. The J segment lost 3 bases and the V segment lost 1 base, leaving 11 bases of the junction unmatched. The CDR3 is 17 amino acids. Here the CDR3 DNA reads TGTGCCAGCAGCTTAGTGGGATCGGGGACAGGATTCTACGAGCAGTACTTC. It codes for CASSLVGSGTGFYEQYF.